The subject of this entry is one TCR beta chain. Antigen unknown. An end of the junction differs from the germline gene, which may be a read error. This entry is derived from a study of cytomegalovirus exposure and HLA in healthy donors. Whole-study findings and limits: Later work associated 16,951 TCR beta sequences with HLA alleles at 0.05 false discovery rate.

Primers included in the PCR were 60 Vbeta and 13 Jbeta primers. The repertoire was sequenced with immunoSEQ multiplex PCR; TCRdb's copy has only in-frame clones and lacks some. The sample lists about 69,000 clones, 55% to 75% occurring once. Germline CDR1 reads SSHAT; CDR2 reads FNYEAQ (reference sequence). This CDR3 region has 13 residues. The rearrangement links TRBV7-7 to TRBJ1-1, with D unclear. This TCR was sampled from a woman aged 25 to 39 in good health and CMV-seronegative. The sequenced sample consisted of PBMCs. Written as DNA, the CDR3 is TGTGCTAGCAGCTTAGATCAGAACACTGAAGCTTTCTTT. Encoded protein: CASSLDQNTEAFF.